The clone carrying this TCR beta chain came up a few times. Its target is unknown. Looked up from germline, CDR1 is DFQATT and CDR2 is SNEGSKA (reference sequence). Trimming took 6 bases from V and 3 from J, leaving 18 bases between them. The length of the CDR3 is 14 residues. The source of the sample is a study of blood T cells in healthy people across ages. The second PCR ran about 6 to 12 cycles with a sample-barcoded 5' primer and J-beta primers. TCRdb re-called the 5' RACE reads through MiXCR, storing one row per CDR3 protein. Seen here are roughly 1,500,000 distinct CDR3 sequences, roughly a third observed once, and the top ten hold about 11%. Study-level points and caveats: Long-lived donors had more naive CD4+ cells and higher diversity than aged donors.

The chain has TRBV20-1 and TRBJ2-7, with D tentatively TRBD2 (6 bases). This TCR was sampled from a woman in her 30s in good health. Sequenced input: blood. The CDR3 here is CSAVDIADYYEQYF. CDR3 DNA sequence: TGCAGTGCCGTCGATATAGCGGATTACTACGAGCAGTACTTC.